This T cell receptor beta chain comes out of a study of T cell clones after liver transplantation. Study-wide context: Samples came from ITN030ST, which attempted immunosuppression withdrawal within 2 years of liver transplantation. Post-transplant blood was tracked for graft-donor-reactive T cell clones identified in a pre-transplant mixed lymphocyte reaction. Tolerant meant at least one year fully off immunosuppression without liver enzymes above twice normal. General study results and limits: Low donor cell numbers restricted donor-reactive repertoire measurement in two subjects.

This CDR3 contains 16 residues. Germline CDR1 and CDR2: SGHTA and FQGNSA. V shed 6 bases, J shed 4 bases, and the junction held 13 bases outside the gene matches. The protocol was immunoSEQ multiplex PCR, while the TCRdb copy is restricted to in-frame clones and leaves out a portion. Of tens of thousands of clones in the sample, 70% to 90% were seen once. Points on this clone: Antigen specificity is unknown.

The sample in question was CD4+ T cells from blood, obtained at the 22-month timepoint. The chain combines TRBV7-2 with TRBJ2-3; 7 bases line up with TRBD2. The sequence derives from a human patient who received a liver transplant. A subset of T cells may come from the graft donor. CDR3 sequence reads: CASSYGSGGVADTQYF. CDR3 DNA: TGTGCCAGCAGTTACGGAAGTGGGGGGGTGGCAGATACGCAGTATTTT.